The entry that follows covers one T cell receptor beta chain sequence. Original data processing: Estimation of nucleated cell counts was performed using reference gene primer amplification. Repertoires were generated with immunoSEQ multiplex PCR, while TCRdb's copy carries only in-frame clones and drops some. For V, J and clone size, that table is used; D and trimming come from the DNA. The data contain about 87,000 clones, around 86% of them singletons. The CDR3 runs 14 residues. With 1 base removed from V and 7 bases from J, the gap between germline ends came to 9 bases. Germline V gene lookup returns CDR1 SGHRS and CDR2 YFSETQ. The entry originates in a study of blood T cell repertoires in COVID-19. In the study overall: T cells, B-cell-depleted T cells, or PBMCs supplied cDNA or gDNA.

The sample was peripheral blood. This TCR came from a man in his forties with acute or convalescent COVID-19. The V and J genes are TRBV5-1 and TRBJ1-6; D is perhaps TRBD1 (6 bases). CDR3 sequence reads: CASSLRTENSPLHF. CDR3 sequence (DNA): TGCGCCAGCAGCTTGAGGACAGAAAATTCACCCCTCCACTTT.